This TCR beta chain was identified in a study of T cells in localized non-small cell lung cancer. Here immunoSEQ multiplex PCR was the method, and the copy in TCRdb shows in-frame clones only, minus some. The table includes more than 5,000 clones, 43% detected once. Trimming left V 6 bases short and J 3 bases short, with 15 bases between. The CDR3 spans 15 residues. From germline, CDR1 is WSHSY and CDR2 SAAADI. This TCR was sampled from a man aged 35 to 69 with stage III lung adenocarcinoma. Sequences were derived from lung tumor tissue, sampled before any cancer treatment. The gene calls are TRBV10-2 and TRBJ2-1; D is uncertain. The CDR3, as DNA: TGCGCCAGCAGGCACACCGGACCGGGCTACAATGAGCAGTTCTTC. Residues: CASRHTGPGYNEQFF.